This passage covers 13 T cell receptor beta chains from one sample sequenced in a study of T-cell memory formation after mild COVID-19. TCRdb fed the 5' RACE reads into MiXCR, producing one record per CDR3 protein. The repertoire holds about 350,000 distinct CDR3 sequences, with roughly 19% as singletons. Sequenced sample: PBMCs or a T cell subset sorted from them (not recorded which). Receptor source: a man aged 18-30 years who had mild COVID-19 (a few samples of this study predate the infection). Cell type and time point are not known.

This clonotype was observed a handful of times. The rearrangement uses TRBV7-2 and TRBJ1-2, with TRBD1 as a possible D gene (5 bases). The V and J ends lost 3 bases and 4 bases respectively, with 9 bases between them. Germline V gene lookup returns CDR1 SGHTA and CDR2 FQGNSA. The CDR3 has 13 amino acids. CDR3 DNA: TGTGCCAGCAGCTTGGGGCGGCCCTATGGCTACACCTTC. It specifies CASSLGRPYGYTF. Complete variable domain (other parts from reference TRBV7-2 and TRBJ1-2): GAGVSQSPSNKVTEKGKDVELRCDPISGHTALYWYRQSLGQGLEFLIYFQGNSAPDKSGLPSDRFSAERTGGSVSTLTIQRTQQEDSAVYLCASSLGRPYGYTFGSGTRLTVV.

This clonotype was seen a few times. The V call is TRBV14, the J call TRBJ1-1; D is perhaps TRBD1 (5 bases). The CDR3 is made up of 14 amino acids. From germline, CDR1 is SGHDN and CDR2 FVKESK. V gave up 2 bases and J gave up 2 bases, with 9 bases separating them. For the CDR3, the DNA is TGTGCCAGCAGCCAATGGGGGATTAACACTGAAGCTTTCTTT. Translation gives CASSQWGINTEAFF.

The V and J genes are TRBV9 and TRBJ2-5; 10 positions agree with TRBD2. CDR3 length: 13 amino acids. Germline V gene sequence: CDR1 SGDLS, CDR2 YYNGEE. The V gene end was trimmed by 4 bases and the J gene end by 10 bases; junction bases not matched to a gene: 7. The CDR3 region has the DNA TGTGCCAGCAGCTGGAGCGGGGGGGGACTCCAGTACTTC. Translating gives CASSWSGGGLQYF.

The chain combines TRBV7-2 with TRBJ2-1; possible D gene TRBD2, 6 bases. This CDR3 is built from 15 residues. The germline CDR1 and CDR2 sequences are SGHTA and FQGNSA. The V gene lost 3 bases and the J gene lost 4 bases, with 13 bases spanning the gap. The CDR3 loop reads CASSLTLAGYNEQFF. Here the CDR3 DNA reads TGTGCCAGCAGCTTGACTCTGGCGGGGTACAATGAGCAGTTCTTC.

This clonotype was seen a handful of times. V gene TRBV12-3 or TRBV12-4 combines with J gene TRBJ2-3; D is unclear. The germline V and J ends were trimmed by 10 bases and 0 bases, with 17 bases remaining between them. The CDR3 spans 15 residues. Here the CDR3 DNA reads TGTGCCATCACACCGAACATGGACAGCACAGATACGCAGTATTTT. Amino acids: CAITPNMDSTDTQYF.

This sequence joins TRBV20-1 and TRBJ1-6; D unclear. The CDR3 covers 12 residues. V gave up 3 bases and J gave up 8 bases, with 8 bases separating them. Germline V gene data show CDR1 as DFQATT and CDR2 as SNEGSKA (reference sequence). CDR3 DNA sequence: TGCAGTGCTAGGATGGGCTATTCACCCCTCCACTTT. Translated: CSARMGYSPLHF.

This clonotype was seen just once. The chain carries TRBV4-2 and TRBJ2-1, with D possibly being TRBD1 (5 bases). The CDR3 contains 15 residues. Trimming took 5 bases from V and 9 from J, leaving 20 bases between them. From germline, CDR1 is LGHNA and CDR2 YNFKEQ. CDR3 amino acids: CASSGALGWVGEQFF. CDR3 sequence (DNA): TGTGCCAGCAGCGGGGCTTTGGGGTGGGTCGGTGAGCAGTTCTTC.

By its share, this clonotype is medium-sized. The chain joins TRBV29-1 to TRBJ2-7; no reliable D call. Trimming shortened V by 1 base and J by 5 bases, and 9 bases separated the two germline ends. This CDR3 comprises 12 residues. Germline V gene lookup returns CDR1 SQVTM and CDR2 ANQGSEA. CDR3 bases: TGCAGCGTTGAAGTTCGGGCAGACGAGCAGTACTTC. It translates to CSVEVRADEQYF.

This clonotype was detected once. V is TRBV20-1 and J is TRBJ2-2; D could derive from TRBD1 or TRBD2 (5 bases each). This CDR3 contains 14 residues. Looked up from germline, CDR1 is DFQATT and CDR2 is SNEGSKA (reference sequence). Trimming stripped 4 bases from V and 0 bases from J, with 9 bases between. CDR3 sequence reads: CSATGTANTGELFF. The CDR3 DNA sequence: TGCAGTGCTACAGGGACCGCGAACACCGGGGAGCTGTTTTTT.

This clonotype was counted only a few times. The genes are TRBV7-2 and TRBJ2-1; TRBD2 aligns across 9 bases. V gave up 5 bases and J gave up 4 bases; unmatched junction bases: 6. The germline V gene encodes CDR1 SGHTA and CDR2 FQGNSA. CDR3 length equals 15 residues. The CDR3 spells CASSVSGGNYNEQFF. For the CDR3, the DNA is TGTGCCAGCAGCGTTAGCGGGGGTAATTACAATGAGCAGTTCTTC.

This clonotype has a handful of counts. The V call is TRBV7-8, the J call TRBJ2-3; the match to TRBD2 covers 7 bases. CDR1 is SGHVS, CDR2 FQNEAQ, per germline. With 1 base clipped from V and 7 bases from J, the junction kept 8 bases outside the gene matches. This CDR3 contains 15 residues. CDR3 in DNA: TGTGCCAGCAGCTTAGGGGAGGGGCGCGGAAATACGCAGTATTTT. This sequence encodes CASSLGEGRGNTQYF.

CDR3 nucleotide sequence: TGTGCCAGCAGCCTATCCGGGACAGGGCCCTACGAGCAGTACTTC. This gives the protein CASSLSGTGPYEQYF. This chain joins TRBV7-2 and TRBJ2-7; 9 bases are shared with TRBD1. Germline-derived CDR1 and CDR2 are SGHTA and FQGNSA. The CDR3 length is 15 residues. V was clipped by 5 bases and J by 2 bases; unmatched bases: 7.

This clonotype has only a few counts. The chain is built from TRBV30 and TRBJ2-7; D unclear. The CDR3 has 12 amino acids. CDR1 GTSNPN and CDR2 SVGIG come from the germline V gene (reference sequence). Trimming cost V 2 bases and J 1 base, with 6 bases left between them. In DNA, the CDR3 is TGTGCCTGGAGTCCGGGTTCCTACGAGCAGTACTTC. Encoded protein: CAWSPGSYEQYF.